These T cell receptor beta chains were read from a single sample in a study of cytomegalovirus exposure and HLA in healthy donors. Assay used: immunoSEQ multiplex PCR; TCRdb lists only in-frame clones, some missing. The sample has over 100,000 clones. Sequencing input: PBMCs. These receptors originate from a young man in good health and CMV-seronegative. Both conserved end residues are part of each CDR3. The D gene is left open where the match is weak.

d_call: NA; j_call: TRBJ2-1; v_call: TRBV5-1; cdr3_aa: CASTLGGTRTYNEQFF; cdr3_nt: TGCGCCAGTACTCTTGGTGGGACTCGGACCTACAATGAGCAGTTCTTC
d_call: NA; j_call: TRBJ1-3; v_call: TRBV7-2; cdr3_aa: CASSLYSGNTIYF; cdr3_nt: TGTGCCAGCAGCTTGTACTCTGGAAACACCATATATTTT
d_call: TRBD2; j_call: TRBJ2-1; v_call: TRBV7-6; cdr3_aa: CASSPQVTRGDNEQFF; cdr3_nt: TGTGCCAGCAGCCCCCAGGTCACGCGGGGGGACAATGAGCAGTTCTTC
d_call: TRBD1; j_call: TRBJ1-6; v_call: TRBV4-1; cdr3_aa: CASSQSWVRQGELYSPLHF; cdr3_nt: TGCGCCAGCAGCCAATCCTGGGTCCGACAGGGTGAACTGTATTCACCCCTCCACTTT
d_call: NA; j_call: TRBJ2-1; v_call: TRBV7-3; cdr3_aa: CASSLWQGSHEQFF; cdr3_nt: TGTGCCAGCAGCCTCTGGCAGGGTAGCCATGAGCAGTTCTTC
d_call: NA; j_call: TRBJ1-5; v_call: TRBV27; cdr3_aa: CASTLLYRGQPQHF; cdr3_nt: TGTGCCAGCACCCTCTTATATAGGGGGCAGCCCCAGCATTTT
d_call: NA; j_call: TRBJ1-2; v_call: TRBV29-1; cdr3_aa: CSVEVEGVHYGYTF; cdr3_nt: TGCAGCGTTGAAGTTGAAGGGGTTCACTATGGCTACACCTTC
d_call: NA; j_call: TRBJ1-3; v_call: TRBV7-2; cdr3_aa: CASSLRRGSGNTIYF; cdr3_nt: TGTGCCAGCAGTCTTAGAAGGGGTTCGGGAAACACCATATATTTT
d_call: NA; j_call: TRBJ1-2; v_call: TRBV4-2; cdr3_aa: CASSQGGPGYTF; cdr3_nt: TGTGCCAGCAGCCAAGGGGGGCCTGGCTACACCTTC
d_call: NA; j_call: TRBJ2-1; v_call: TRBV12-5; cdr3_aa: CASGLVRGGHEQFF; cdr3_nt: TGTGCTAGTGGTTTGGTACGAGGCGGGCATGAGCAGTTCTTC
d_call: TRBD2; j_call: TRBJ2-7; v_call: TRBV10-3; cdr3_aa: CAISGSSGFYEQYF; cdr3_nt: TGTGCCATCAGTGGTTCTAGCGGGTTCTACGAGCAGTACTTC
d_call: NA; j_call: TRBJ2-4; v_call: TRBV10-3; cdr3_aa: CAISESQGLGSKNIQYF; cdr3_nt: TGTGCCATCAGTGAGTCGCAGGGCCTCGGGTCCAAAAACATTCAGTACTTC
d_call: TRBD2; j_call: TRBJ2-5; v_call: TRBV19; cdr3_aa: CASGGLAGGQETQYF; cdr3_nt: TGTGCCAGCGGAGGACTAGCGGGAGGCCAAGAGACCCAGTACTTC
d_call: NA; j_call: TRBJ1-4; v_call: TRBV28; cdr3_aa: CASSLTQGVTNEKLFF; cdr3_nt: TGTGCCAGCAGTCTGACTCAGGGTGTCACTAATGAAAAACTGTTTTTT
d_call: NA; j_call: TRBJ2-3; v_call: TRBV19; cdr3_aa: CASSLTALTDTQYF; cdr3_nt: TGTGCCAGTAGCCTGACAGCCCTCACAGATACGCAGTATTTT
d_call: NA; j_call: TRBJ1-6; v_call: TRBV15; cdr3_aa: CATSRAGVGSPLHF; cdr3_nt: TGTGCCACCAGCAGAGCGGGGGTTGGTTCACCCCTCCACTTT
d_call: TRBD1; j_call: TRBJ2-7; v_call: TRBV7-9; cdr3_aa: CASSPLLRTGDTYEQYF; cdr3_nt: TGTGCCAGCAGCCCCCTCCTCAGGACAGGGGACACCTACGAGCAGTACTTC
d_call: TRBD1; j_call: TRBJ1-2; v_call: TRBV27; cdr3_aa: CASRFGGGNGYTF; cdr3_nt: TGTGCCAGCAGGTTCGGAGGGGGCAATGGCTACACCTTC
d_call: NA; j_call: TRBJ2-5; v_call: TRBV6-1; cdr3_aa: CASSEGPGETQYF; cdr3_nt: TGTGCCAGCAGTGAGGGCCCAGGGGAGACCCAGTACTTC
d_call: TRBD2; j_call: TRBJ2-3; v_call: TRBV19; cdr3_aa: CASSTGLAGTDTQYF; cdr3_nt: TGTGCCAGTAGTACCGGACTAGCGGGCACAGATACGCAGTATTTT
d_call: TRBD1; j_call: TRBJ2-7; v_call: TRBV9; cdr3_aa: CASSIGQGLGEQYF; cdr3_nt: TGTGCCAGCAGCATCGGACAGGGTTTGGGCGAGCAGTACTTC
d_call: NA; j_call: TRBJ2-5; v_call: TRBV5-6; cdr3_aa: CASSFSMAVQETQYF; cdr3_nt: TGTGCCAGCAGCTTCAGTATGGCCGTCCAAGAGACCCAGTACTTC
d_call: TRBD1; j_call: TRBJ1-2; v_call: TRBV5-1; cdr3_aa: CASSPEGGRDGYTF; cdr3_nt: TGCGCCAGCAGCCCGGAAGGGGGCAGGGATGGCTACACCTTC
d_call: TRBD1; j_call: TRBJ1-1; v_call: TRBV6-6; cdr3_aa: CASSYQTGGTEAFF; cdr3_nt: TGTGCCAGCAGTTACCAAACAGGGGGCACTGAAGCTTTCTTT
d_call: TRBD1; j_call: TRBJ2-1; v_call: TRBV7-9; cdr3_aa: CASSRIGQGVYNEQFF; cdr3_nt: TGTGCCAGCAGCCGGATCGGACAGGGGGTTTACAATGAGCAGTTCTTC
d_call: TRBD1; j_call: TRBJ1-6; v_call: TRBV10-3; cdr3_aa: CAISVTGEDSPLHF; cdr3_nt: TGTGCCATCAGTGTAACAGGGGAAGATTCACCCCTCCACTTT
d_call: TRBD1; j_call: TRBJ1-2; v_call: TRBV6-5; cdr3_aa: CASSPPGTGVYGYTF; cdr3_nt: TGTGCCAGCAGCCCTCCCGGGACAGGAGTCTATGGCTACACCTTC
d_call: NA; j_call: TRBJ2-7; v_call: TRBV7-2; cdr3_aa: CASSLAGVYEQYF; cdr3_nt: TGTGCCAGCAGCTTAGCAGGGGTCTACGAGCAGTACTTC
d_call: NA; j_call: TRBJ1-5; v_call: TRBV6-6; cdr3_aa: CASSREGVVAQPQHF; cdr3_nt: TGTGCCAGCAGTCGGGAGGGGGTTGTAGCTCAGCCCCAGCATTTT
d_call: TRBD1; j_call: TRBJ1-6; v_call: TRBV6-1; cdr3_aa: CASSEGGTGSIRSPLHF; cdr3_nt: TGTGCCAGCAGTGAGGGCGGGACAGGGAGCATACGGTCACCCCTCCACTTT
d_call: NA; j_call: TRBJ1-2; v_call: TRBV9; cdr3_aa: CASSVGDYGYTF; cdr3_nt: TGTGCCAGCAGCGTAGGAGATTATGGCTACACCTTC
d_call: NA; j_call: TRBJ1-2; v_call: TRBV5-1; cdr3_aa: CASSLVWQGKRKNYGYTF; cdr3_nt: TGCGCCAGCAGCTTGGTATGGCAGGGAAAGAGAAAGAACTATGGCTACACCTTC
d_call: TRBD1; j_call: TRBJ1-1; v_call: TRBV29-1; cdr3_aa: CSAGQGVANTEAFF; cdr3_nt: TGCAGCGCTGGACAGGGCGTCGCGAACACTGAAGCTTTCTTT
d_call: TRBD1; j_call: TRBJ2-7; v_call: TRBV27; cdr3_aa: CASSPGTGYREQYF; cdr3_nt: TGTGCCAGCAGTCCCGGGACAGGGTATCGCGAGCAGTACTTC
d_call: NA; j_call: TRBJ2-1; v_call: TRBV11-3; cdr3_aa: CASSRNRAPYNEQFF; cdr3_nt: TGTGCCAGCAGCCGGAACAGGGCGCCCTACAATGAGCAGTTCTTC
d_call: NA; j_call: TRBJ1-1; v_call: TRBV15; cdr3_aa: CATSSVGGTEAFF; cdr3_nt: TGTGCCACCAGCAGTGTAGGGGGCACTGAAGCTTTCTTT
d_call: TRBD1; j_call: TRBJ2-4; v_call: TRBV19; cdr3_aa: CASSRTGGGNIQYF; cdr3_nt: TGTGCCAGTAGTAGGACAGGGGGCGGAAACATTCAGTACTTC
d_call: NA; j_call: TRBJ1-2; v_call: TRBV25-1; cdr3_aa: CASSAGERNYGYTF; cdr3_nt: TGTGCCAGCAGTGCCGGGGAGAGGAACTATGGCTACACCTTC
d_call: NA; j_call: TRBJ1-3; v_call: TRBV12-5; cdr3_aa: CASGLSTPQGGNTIYF; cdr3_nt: TGTGCTAGTGGTTTGTCCACGCCCCAGGGGGGAAACACCATATATTTT
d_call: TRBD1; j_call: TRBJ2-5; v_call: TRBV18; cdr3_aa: CASSPAGGRETQYF; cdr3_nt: TGTGCCAGCTCACCAGCAGGGGGCAGAGAGACCCAGTACTTC
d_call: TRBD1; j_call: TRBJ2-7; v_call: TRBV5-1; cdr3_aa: CASSFSGTGYYEQYF; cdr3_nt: TGCGCCAGCAGCTTCTCCGGGACAGGGTACTACGAGCAGTACTTC
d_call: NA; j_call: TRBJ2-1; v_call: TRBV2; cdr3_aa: CASSDSSLYNEQFF; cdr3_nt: TGTGCCAGCAGTGATTCTTCTTTGTACAATGAGCAGTTCTTC
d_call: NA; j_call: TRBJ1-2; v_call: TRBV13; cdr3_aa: CASSLGHNYGYTF; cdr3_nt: TGTGCCAGCAGCCTGGGACATAACTATGGCTACACCTTC
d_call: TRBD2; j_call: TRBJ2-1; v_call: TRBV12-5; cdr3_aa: CASGPWTSVYNEQFF; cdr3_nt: TGTGCTAGTGGTCCCTGGACTAGCGTCTACAATGAGCAGTTCTTC
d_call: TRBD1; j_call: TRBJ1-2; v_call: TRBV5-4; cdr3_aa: CASSSTGAGYTF; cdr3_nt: TGTGCCAGCAGTTCCACAGGGGCAGGCTACACCTTC
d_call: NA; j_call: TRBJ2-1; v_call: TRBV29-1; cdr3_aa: CSVREDPRDEQFF; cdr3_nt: TGCAGCGTTAGGGAGGACCCTCGGGATGAGCAGTTCTTC
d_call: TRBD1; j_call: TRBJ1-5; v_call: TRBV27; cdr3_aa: CASSQRGTGGDQPQHF; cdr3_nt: TGTGCCAGCAGCCAAAGGGGGACAGGTGGGGATCAGCCCCAGCATTTT
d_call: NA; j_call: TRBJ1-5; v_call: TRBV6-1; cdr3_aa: CASSDRFPYSNQPQHF; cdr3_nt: TGTGCCAGCAGTGACAGGTTCCCTTATAGCAATCAGCCCCAGCATTTT
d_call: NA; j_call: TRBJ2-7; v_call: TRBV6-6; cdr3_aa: CASSYRTTFDYEQYF; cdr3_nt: TGTGCCAGCAGTTATAGAACTACCTTTGACTACGAGCAGTACTTC
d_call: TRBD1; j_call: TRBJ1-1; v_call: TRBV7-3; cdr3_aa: CASSLRGRTEAFF; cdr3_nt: TGTGCCAGCAGCTTGAGGGGGCGCACTGAAGCTTTCTTT
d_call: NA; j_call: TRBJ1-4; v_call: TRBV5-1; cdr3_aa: CASSLGQFNEKLFF; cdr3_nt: TGCGCCAGCAGCTTGGGACAGTTTAATGAAAAACTGTTTTTT
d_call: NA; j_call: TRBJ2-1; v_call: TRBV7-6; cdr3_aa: CASSSPLGRYFF; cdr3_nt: TGTGCCAGCAGCTCCCCTCTAGGAAGGTACTTCTTC
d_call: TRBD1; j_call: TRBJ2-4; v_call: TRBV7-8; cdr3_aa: CASSRDRGFSLAKNIQYF; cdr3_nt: TGTGCCAGCAGCCGTGACAGGGGCTTCAGTCTAGCCAAAAACATTCAGTACTTC
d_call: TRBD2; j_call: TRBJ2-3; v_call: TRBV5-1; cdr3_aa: CATRLAGTSTDTQYF; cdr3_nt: TGCGCCACCCGGCTAGCGGGGACCTCCACAGATACGCAGTATTTT